Listed below are T cell receptor beta chains from one sample, sequenced in a study of blood T cell repertoires in COVID-19. TCRdb's copy holds only in-frame clones and misses some; the assay was immunoSEQ multiplex PCR. The repertoire holds hundreds of thousands of clones, with about 93% as singletons. Input material: peripheral blood. These receptors were collected from a woman aged 18-35 years who had recovered from COVID-19. Both conserved end residues are part of each CDR3. Fields, in order: clone size, V gene, J gene, D gene, CDR3 protein, CDR3 DNA. D genes are given only for firm matches. Rows give clone size only sometimes, using once, few, many, or a class for an expanded clone.

size: -
V: TRBV7-6
J: TRBJ1-1
D: -
CDR3: CASSRGGANTEAFF
DNA: TGTGCCAGCAGCCGGGGGGGCGCAAACACTGAAGCTTTCTTT

size: -
V: TRBV2
J: TRBJ2-1
D: TRBD2
CDR3: CASSLTSGGSYNEQFF
DNA: TGTGCCAGCAGCCTGACTAGCGGGGGCTCCTACAATGAGCAGTTCTTC

size: -
V: TRBV4-3
J: TRBJ1-2
D: -
CDR3: CASSQAGGYHGYTF
DNA: TGCGCCAGCAGCCAAGCCGGGGGATATCATGGCTACACCTTC

size: once
V: TRBV4-1
J: TRBJ1-2
D: -
CDR3: CASSQAGQNYGYTF
DNA: TGCGCCAGCAGCCAAGCCGGACAGAACTATGGCTACACCTTC

size: -
V: TRBV9
J: TRBJ2-2
D: -
CDR3: CASSFLRETGELFF
DNA: TGTGCCAGCAGCTTCCTCCGGGAGACCGGGGAGCTGTTTTTT

size: -
V: TRBV20-1
J: TRBJ2-5
D: TRBD2
CDR3: CSASPPGLAGETQYF
DNA: TGCAGTGCTAGTCCGCCGGGACTAGCGGGAGAGACCCAGTACTTC

size: -
V: TRBV6-2/TRBV6-3
J: TRBJ2-4
D: TRBD2
CDR3: CASSPRLARRAKNIQYF
DNA: TGTGCCAGCAGTCCGAGACTAGCCCGAAGGGCCAAAAACATTCAGTACTTC

size: -
V: TRBV11-3
J: TRBJ2-1
D: TRBD2
CDR3: CASSRLAVNSDNEQFF
DNA: TGTGCCAGCAGCCGACTAGCGGTGAATTCCGACAATGAGCAGTTCTTC

size: -
V: TRBV5-1
J: TRBJ2-5
D: TRBD2
CDR3: CASSWGTSGSRETQYF
DNA: TGCGCCAGCAGCTGGGGGACTAGCGGGAGCAGGGAGACCCAGTACTTC

size: -
V: TRBV28
J: TRBJ1-2
D: -
CDR3: CASSLSGYGYTF
DNA: TGTGCCAGCAGTTTATCGGGCTATGGCTACACCTTC

size: -
V: TRBV5-4
J: TRBJ2-5
D: TRBD2
CDR3: CASSLAMVAGRETQYF
DNA: TGTGCCAGCAGCTTGGCCATGGTAGCGGGAAGGGAGACCCAGTACTTC

size: -
V: TRBV4-1
J: TRBJ2-2
D: TRBD2
CDR3: CASSLTGQGGLARLSTGELFF
DNA: TGCGCCAGCAGCCTGACGGGGCAGGGGGGACTAGCGCGACTATCCACCGGGGAGCTGTTTTTT

size: -
V: TRBV18
J: TRBJ1-3
D: -
CDR3: CASSPDSLSFSGNTIYF
DNA: TGTGCCAGCTCACCAGACAGCTTATCGTTCTCTGGAAACACCATATATTTT

size: -
V: TRBV4-1
J: TRBJ1-2
D: TRBD1
CDR3: CASSPRGQGGYGYTF
DNA: TGCGCCAGCAGCCCCCGCGGACAGGGGGGGTATGGCTACACCTTC

size: -
V: TRBV6-5
J: TRBJ2-5
D: TRBD1
CDR3: CASTVGTGVRETQYF
DNA: TGTGCCAGCACTGTCGGGACAGGCGTCCGGGAGACCCAGTACTTC

size: -
V: TRBV6-2/TRBV6-3
J: TRBJ2-1
D: TRBD2
CDR3: CASSLPLAGGDNEQFF
DNA: TGTGCCAGCAGCCTTCCACTAGCGGGGGGGGACAATGAGCAGTTCTTC

size: -
V: TRBV5-4
J: TRBJ1-6
D: -
CDR3: CASSLEWPGMSNSPLHF
DNA: TGTGCCAGCAGCTTGGAGTGGCCGGGTATGAGTAATTCACCCCTCCACTTT

size: -
V: TRBV19
J: TRBJ2-2
D: TRBD2
CDR3: CASSIPSFRLAGGMDGELFF
DNA: TGTGCCAGTAGTATTCCCTCGTTCCGACTAGCGGGGGGGATGGATGGGGAGCTGTTTTTT

size: -
V: TRBV29-1
J: TRBJ2-1
D: TRBD2
CDR3: CSVEEGLATSYNEQFF
DNA: TGCAGCGTTGAAGAGGGACTAGCGACCTCCTACAATGAGCAGTTCTTC

size: -
V: TRBV7-2
J: TRBJ2-1
D: TRBD1
CDR3: CASSPGTGTNEQFF
DNA: TGTGCCAGCAGCCCCGGGACAGGGACCAATGAGCAGTTCTTC

size: -
V: TRBV28
J: TRBJ1-6
D: TRBD1
CDR3: CASTDRGSPLHF
DNA: TGTGCCAGCACCGACAGGGGTTCACCCCTCCACTTT

size: many
V: TRBV18
J: TRBJ2-2
D: TRBD2
CDR3: CASSPTGGGVWTGELFF
DNA: TGTGCCAGCTCACCAACGGGGGGAGGCGTTTGGACCGGGGAGCTGTTTTTT

size: -
V: TRBV4-3
J: TRBJ2-3
D: -
CDR3: CASSAGFTDTQYF
DNA: TGCGCCAGCAGCGCGGGATTTACAGATACGCAGTATTTT

size: -
V: TRBV10-1
J: TRBJ2-5
D: -
CDR3: CASSEGLQETQYF
DNA: TGCGCCAGCAGCGAGGGACTTCAAGAGACCCAGTACTTC

size: -
V: TRBV3-1/TRBV3-2
J: TRBJ2-5
D: -
CDR3: CASSQESFGETQYF
DNA: TGTGCCAGCAGCCAAGAGTCCTTCGGGGAGACCCAGTACTTC

size: -
V: TRBV20-1
J: TRBJ2-5
D: TRBD2
CDR3: CSASEIAGEPETQYF
DNA: TGCAGTGCTAGTGAAATAGCGGGAGAACCGGAGACCCAGTACTTC